This record looks at one T cell receptor beta chain sequence and its context. Its target is not known. This entry belongs to a study of CD8+ T cells in alopecia areata. General study results and limits: Relative to mice, TCR sharing across patients was less clear, a difference possibly HLA-related. Compared with normal scalp, lesional scalp had higher clonality and more expanded CD8+ clones. Normal skin's resident alphabeta T cells are sequenced alongside lesional scalp T cells.

TCR sequencing used cDNA made by reverse transcription of extracted RNA. Assay: immunoSEQ multiplex PCR; the TCRdb copy retains only in-frame clones and omits some. The table includes around 97,000 clones, around 60% detected once. Both CD4+ and CD8+ T cells were separated by sorting PBMCs. This clonotype was obtained from a human donor in good health. Sequencing was carried out using CD4+ T cells sorted from blood.

As DNA, the CDR3 is TGCGCCAGCAGCCGACTCTTTCGGACAGTCACAGATACGCAGTATTTT. Encoded protein: CASSRLFRTVTDTQYF. V is TRBV4-3 and J is TRBJ2-3, with D tentatively TRBD1 (6 bases). Germline V gene lookup returns CDR1 LGHNA and CDR2 YSLEER. CDR3 length equals 16 residues. The V gene lost 4 bases and the J gene lost 2 bases, with 16 bases spanning the gap.